The clone carrying this T cell receptor beta chain was counted at least ten times. Antigen: not known. These data are taken from a study of prognosis after radiotherapy for stage I lung cancer. Study in general: Medical inoperability was considered to apply to all enrolled non-small cell lung cancer patients. General study findings and limits: Lower Shannon entropy after stereotactic body radiation therapy was observed in patients who went on to develop distant metastases.

The germline CDR1 and CDR2 sequences are SGHRS and YFSETQ. The CDR3 loop spans 14 amino acids. Trimming cost V 5 bases and J 5 bases, with 15 bases left between them. A volume of roughly 6 milliliters of peripheral blood was collected by draw at each of two time points. Starting from genomic DNA, TCR beta CDR3 was amplified through two-round multiplex PCR. Round-one PCR had primers specific to each TRBV and TRBJ gene. A single record per CDR3 protein comes from TCRdb applying MiXCR to the multiplex PCR reads. The sample holds approximately 28,000 distinct CDR3 sequences, about 40% seen once. The sequencing used PBMCs, collected before or after stereotactic body radiation therapy (not recorded which). V usage is TRBV5-1 and J usage is TRBJ2-3, with D tentatively TRBD1 (5 bases). The sequence was obtained from a donor at least 50 years old with non-small cell lung cancer. The CDR3 reads CASRGRGGEDTQYF. The CDR3 DNA sequence: TGCGCCAGCAGGGGTAGGGGTGGAGAAGATACGCAGTATTTT. The whole variable domain, filled in from reference TRBV5-1 and TRBJ2-3, reads KAGVTQTPRYLIKTRGQQVTLSCSPISGHRSVSWYQQTPGQGLQFLFEYFSETQRNKGNFPGRFSGRQFSNSRSEMNVSTLELGDSALYLCASRGRGGEDTQYFGPGTRLTVL.